This T cell receptor (beta chain) was recorded in a study of blood T cell repertoires in COVID-19 (dated by TCRdb to between 2020 and 2021). Notes on the research overall: Samples covering the acute and convalescent phases of COVID-19 were provided by collaborators in the United States, Italy and Spain. The repertoires were made available in a free public database intended to serve as a resource for research on the immune response to SARS-CoV-2. The samples were drawn from two sources: the first 160 participants of the ongoing ImmuneRACE study, and 1,000 to 1,500 subjects contributed by 6 global collaborators. Where available, HLA class I and class II types were obtained from metadata supplied by the sample provider rather than from assay-based typing. The sample metadata nearly always contained a de-identified subject ID, COVID-19 status, age in years and sex. Subjects who had been exposed to COVID-19, were actively infected with it, or had recovered from it provided the deeply sampled blood TCRbeta repertoires that made up the dataset. The material from the prospective study consisted of cDNA or gDNA derived from T cells, B-cell-depleted T cells, or PBMCs. Overall results and qualifications from the work: How much clinical and demographic metadata was included differed by source and by participant, and the metadata was provided uncurated.

Whole blood was collected in K2EDTA tubes by collaborating institutions according to the institutions' own protocols. For TCRbeta analysis, collaborators shipped samples in one of three forms: frozen whole blood, isolated PBMCs, or DNA extracted from either of those sample types. V is reduced by 0 bases and J by 6 bases, leaving a spacing of 5 bases between them. The CDR3 numbers 11 residues from cysteine through phenylalanine. Of all the DNA, just the CDR3 is kept, 33 bases in frame from base 1. Looking up the germline V gene (reference sequence) yields CDR1 GTSNPN and CDR2 SVGIG. TCRbeta CDR3 regions were amplified from genomic DNA using the immunoSEQ Assay, a bias-controlled multiplex PCR. The published analysis was carried out like this. The number of nucleated cells in each sample was estimated from the amplification of reference gene primers within the assay. To quantify the absolute abundance of each unique TCRbeta CDR3 rearrangement, sequence reads were collapsed and filtered. Productive Simpson clonality was computed per sample as the square root of Simpson's diversity index over productive rearrangements. The source is immuneACCESS, and TCRdb retained only in-frame sequences with V and J called. Part of the clones is not carried over; for the studies checked, unresolved V genes explain less than half of this, and the remainder is unexplained. V, J and clone size are those of that table, while D and trimming were read from the DNA. In all, the sample holds over 90,000 clones, and around 87% of those were seen once. The biggest ten clones account for about 17% of the sample.

Comment on this clone: Its antigen is unknown. Per-nucleotide qualities are absent, and no much larger clonotype sits a single base away.

Recombination linked TRBV30 to TRBJ1-2; the D gene cannot be resolved reliably. The source material was peripheral blood. The sequence was obtained from a human donor in a cohort sampled during active COVID-19. The encoded CDR3 is CAWSVLDGYTF. The DNA sequence follows: TGTGCCTGGAGTGTACTGGATGGCTACACCTTC.